The present T cell receptor beta chain was sequenced within a study of CD8+ T cells in alopecia areata. Study in general: Patients in the treated group were given tofacitinib by mouth, 5 to 10 mg twice a day.

Study-wide points: In patients, TCRs were shared less clearly than in mice, and HLA may possibly be involved.

From germline, CDR1 is SGHRS and CDR2 YFSETQ. The CDR3 runs to 14 residues. The V and J ends lost 1 base and 0 bases respectively, with 6 bases between them. Extracted RNA was reverse transcribed into cDNA, the sequencing template. Data came from immunoSEQ multiplex PCR; TCRdb stores just in-frame clones and leaves some out. The sample consists of 180,000 or so clones, around 64% of them appearing once. This clone was seen a handful of times. The antigen remains unidentified. This TCR was sampled from a human donor with alopecia areata. The sample consisted of CD8+ T cells sorted from blood, taken at week 0. The rearrangement uses TRBV5-1 and TRBJ2-3; D unclear. CDR3 sequence (DNA): TGCGCCAGCAGCTTGAACCCTAGCACAGATACGCAGTATTTT. It yields the protein CASSLNPSTDTQYF.